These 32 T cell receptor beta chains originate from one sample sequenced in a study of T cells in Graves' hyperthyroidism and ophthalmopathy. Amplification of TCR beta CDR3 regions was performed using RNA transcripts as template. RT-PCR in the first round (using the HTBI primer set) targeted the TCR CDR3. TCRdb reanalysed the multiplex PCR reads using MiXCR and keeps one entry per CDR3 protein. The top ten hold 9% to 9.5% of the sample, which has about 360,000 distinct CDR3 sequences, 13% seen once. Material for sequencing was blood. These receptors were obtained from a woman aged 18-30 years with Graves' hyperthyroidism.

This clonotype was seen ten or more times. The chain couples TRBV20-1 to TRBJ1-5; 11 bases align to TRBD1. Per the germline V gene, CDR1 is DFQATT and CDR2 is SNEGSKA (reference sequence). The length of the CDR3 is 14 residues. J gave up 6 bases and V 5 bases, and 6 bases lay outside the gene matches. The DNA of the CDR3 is TGCAGTGCTTCAGGGGGACAGGGGGGTCAGCCCCAGCATTTT. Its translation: CSASGGQGGQPQHF.

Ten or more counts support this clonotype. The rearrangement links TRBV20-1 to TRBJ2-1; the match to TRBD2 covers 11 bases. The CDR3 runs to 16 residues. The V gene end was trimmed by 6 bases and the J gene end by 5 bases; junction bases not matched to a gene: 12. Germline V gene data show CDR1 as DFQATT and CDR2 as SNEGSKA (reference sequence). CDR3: CSAPGTSGQGHNEQFF. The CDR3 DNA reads TGCAGTGCCCCGGGGACTAGCGGCCAGGGCCACAATGAGCAGTTCTTC.

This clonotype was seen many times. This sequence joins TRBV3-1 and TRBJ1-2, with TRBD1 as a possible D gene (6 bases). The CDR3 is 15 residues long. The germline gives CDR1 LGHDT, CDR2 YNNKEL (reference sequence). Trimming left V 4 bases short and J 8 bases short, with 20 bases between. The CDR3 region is CASSPHDGGRRGYTF. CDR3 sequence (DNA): TGTGCCAGCAGCCCCCACGACGGGGGGCGAAGGGGCTACACCTTC. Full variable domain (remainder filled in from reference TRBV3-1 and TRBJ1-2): DTAVSQTPKYLVTQMGNDKSIKCEQNLGHDTMYWYKQDSKKFLKIMFSYNNKELIINETVPNRFSPKSPDKAHLNLHINSLELGDSAVYFCASSPHDGGRRGYTFGSGTRLTVV.

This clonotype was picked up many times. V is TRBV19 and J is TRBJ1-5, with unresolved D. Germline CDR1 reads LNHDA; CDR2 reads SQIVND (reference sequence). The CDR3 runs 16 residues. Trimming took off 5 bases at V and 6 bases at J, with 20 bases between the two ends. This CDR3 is CASSAYPNTGSQPQHF. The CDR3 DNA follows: TGTGCCAGTAGTGCCTACCCTAACACGGGGAGTCAGCCCCAGCATTTT. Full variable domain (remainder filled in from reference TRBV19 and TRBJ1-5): DGGITQSPKYLFRKEGQNVTLSCEQNLNHDAMYWYRQDPGQGLRLIYYSQIVNDFQKGDIAEGYSVSREKKESFPLTVTSAQKNPTAFYLCASSAYPNTGSQPQHFGDGTRLSIL.

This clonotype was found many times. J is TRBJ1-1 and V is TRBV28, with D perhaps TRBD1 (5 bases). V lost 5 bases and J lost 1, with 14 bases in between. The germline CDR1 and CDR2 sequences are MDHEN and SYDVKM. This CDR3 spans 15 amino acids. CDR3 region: CASSATYTGNTEAFF. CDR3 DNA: TGTGCCAGCAGTGCTACATACACAGGGAACACTGAAGCTTTCTTT. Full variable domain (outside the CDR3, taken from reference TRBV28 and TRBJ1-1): DVKVTQSSRYLVKRTGEKVFLECVQDMDHENMFWYRQDPGLGLRLIYFSYDVKMKEKGDIPEGYSVSREKKERFSLILESASTNQTSMYLCASSATYTGNTEAFFGQGTRLTVV.

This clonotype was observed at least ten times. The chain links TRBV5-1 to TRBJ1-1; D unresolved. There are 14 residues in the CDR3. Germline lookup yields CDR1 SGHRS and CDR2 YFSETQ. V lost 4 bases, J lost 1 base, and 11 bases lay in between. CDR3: CASSAGPSNTEAFF. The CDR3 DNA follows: TGCGCCAGCAGCGCCGGACCCTCGAACACTGAAGCTTTCTTT.

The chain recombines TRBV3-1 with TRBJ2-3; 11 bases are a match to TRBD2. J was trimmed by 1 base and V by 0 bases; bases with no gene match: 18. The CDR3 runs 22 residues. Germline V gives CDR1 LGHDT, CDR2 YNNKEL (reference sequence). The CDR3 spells CASSQEWYLEPSGRFGTDTQYF. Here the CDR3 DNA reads TGTGCCAGCAGCCAAGAGTGGTATCTGGAGCCTAGCGGGAGGTTTGGCACAGATACGCAGTATTTT.

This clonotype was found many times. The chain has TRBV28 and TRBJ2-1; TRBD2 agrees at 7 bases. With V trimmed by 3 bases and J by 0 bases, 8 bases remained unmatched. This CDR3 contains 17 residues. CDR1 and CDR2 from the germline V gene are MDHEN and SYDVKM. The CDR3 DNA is TGTGCCAGCAGTTTGCGTTGGGGGGGGAACTCCTACAATGAGCAGTTCTTC. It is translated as CASSLRWGGNSYNEQFF. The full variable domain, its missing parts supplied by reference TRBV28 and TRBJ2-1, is DVKVTQSSRYLVKRTGEKVFLECVQDMDHENMFWYRQDPGLGLRLIYFSYDVKMKEKGDIPEGYSVSREKKERFSLILESASTNQTSMYLCASSLRWGGNSYNEQFFGPGTRLTVL.

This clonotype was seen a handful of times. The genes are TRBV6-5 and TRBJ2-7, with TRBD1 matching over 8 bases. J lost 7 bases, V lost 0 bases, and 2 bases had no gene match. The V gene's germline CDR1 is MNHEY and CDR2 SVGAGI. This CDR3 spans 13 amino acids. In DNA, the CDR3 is TGTGCCAGCAGTTACTCCTGGGACAGGGAGCAGTACTTC. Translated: CASSYSWDREQYF.

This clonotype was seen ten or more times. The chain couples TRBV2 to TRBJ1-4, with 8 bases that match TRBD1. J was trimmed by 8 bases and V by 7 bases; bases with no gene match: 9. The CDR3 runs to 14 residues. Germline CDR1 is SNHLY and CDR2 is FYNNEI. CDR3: CASKRGQDWEKLFF. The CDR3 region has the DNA TGTGCCAGCAAGAGGGGACAGGATTGGGAAAAACTGTTTTTT. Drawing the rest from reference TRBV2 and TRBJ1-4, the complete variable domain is EPEVTQTPSHQVTQMGQEVILRCVPISNHLYFYWYRQILGQKVEFLVSFYNNEISEKSEIFDDQFSVERPDGSNFTLKIRSTKLEDSAMYFCASKRGQDWEKLFFGSGTQLSVL.

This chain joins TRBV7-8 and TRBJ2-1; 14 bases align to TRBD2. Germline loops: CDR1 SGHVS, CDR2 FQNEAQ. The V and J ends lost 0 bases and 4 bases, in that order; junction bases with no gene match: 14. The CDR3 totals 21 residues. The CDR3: CASSLAFLRTSGRKPYNEQFF. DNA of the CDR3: TGTGCCAGCAGCTTAGCCTTTCTGAGGACTAGCGGGAGGAAACCATACAATGAGCAGTTCTTC.

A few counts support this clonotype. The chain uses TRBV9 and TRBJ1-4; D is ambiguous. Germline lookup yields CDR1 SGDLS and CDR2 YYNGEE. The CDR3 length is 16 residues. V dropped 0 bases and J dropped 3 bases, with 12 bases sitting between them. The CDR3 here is CASSVAGSGANEKLFF. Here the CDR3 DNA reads TGTGCCAGCAGCGTAGCGGGGAGTGGGGCTAATGAAAAACTGTTTTTT. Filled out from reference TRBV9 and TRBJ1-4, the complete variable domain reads DSGVTQTPKHLITATGQRVTLRCSPRSGDLSVYWYQQSLDQGLQFLIQYYNGEERAKGNILERFSAQQFPDLHSELNLSSLELGDSALYFCASSVAGSGANEKLFFGSGTQLSVL.

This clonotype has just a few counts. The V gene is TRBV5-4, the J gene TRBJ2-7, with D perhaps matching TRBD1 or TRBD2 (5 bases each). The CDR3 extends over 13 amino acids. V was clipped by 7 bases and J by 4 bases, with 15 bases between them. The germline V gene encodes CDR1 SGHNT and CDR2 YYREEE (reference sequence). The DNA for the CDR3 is TGTGCCAGCTCGAGGGGCGGAGAGTACGAGCAGTACTTC. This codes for CASSRGGEYEQYF.

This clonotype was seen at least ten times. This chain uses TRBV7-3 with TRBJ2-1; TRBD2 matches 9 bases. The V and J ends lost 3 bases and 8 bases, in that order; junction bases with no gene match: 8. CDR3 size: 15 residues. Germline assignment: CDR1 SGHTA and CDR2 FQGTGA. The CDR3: CASSFDSSGMYEQFF. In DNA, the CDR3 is TGTGCCAGCAGCTTCGACTCTAGCGGGATGTATGAGCAGTTCTTC.

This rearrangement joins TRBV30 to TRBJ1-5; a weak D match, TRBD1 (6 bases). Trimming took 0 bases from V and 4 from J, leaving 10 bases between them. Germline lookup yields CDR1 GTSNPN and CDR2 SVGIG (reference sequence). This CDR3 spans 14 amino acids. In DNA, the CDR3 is TGTGCCTGGAGTGTTACGACAGGAAATCAGCCCCAGCATTTT. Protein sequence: CAWSVTTGNQPQHF.

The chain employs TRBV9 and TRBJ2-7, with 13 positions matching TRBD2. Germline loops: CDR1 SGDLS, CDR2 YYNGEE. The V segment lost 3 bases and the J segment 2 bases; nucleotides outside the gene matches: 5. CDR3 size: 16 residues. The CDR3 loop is CASSAWTSGSPYEQYF. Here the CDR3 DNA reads TGTGCCAGCAGCGCCTGGACTAGCGGGAGCCCCTACGAGCAGTACTTC.

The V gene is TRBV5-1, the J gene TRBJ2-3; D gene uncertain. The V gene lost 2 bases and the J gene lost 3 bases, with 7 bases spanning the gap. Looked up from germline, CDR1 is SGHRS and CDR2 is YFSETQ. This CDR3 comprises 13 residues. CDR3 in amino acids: CASSLEETDTQYF. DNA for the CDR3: TGCGCCAGCAGCTTAGAGGAAACAGATACGCAGTATTTT.

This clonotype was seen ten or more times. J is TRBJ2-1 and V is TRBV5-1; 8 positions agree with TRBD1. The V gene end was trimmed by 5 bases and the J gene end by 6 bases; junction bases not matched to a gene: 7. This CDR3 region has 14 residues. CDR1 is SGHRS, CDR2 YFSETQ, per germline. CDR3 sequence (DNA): TGCGCCAGCAGTCGCGGACAGGGATCCAATGAGCAGTTCTTC. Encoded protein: CASSRGQGSNEQFF.

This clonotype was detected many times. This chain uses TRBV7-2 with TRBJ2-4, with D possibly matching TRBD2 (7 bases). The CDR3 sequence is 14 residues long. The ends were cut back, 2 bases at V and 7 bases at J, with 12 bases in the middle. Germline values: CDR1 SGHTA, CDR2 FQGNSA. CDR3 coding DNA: TGTGCCAGCAGCTTATACGGGGGGCGCAACATTCAGTACTTC. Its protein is CASSLYGGRNIQYF.

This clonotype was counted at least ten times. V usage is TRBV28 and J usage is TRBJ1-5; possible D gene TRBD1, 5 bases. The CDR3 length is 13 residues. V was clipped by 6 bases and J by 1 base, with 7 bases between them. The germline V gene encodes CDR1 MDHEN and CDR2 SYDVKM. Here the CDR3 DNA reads TGTGCCAGCAGCCGGGGCAGCAATCAGCCCCAGCATTTT. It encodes CASSRGSNQPQHF.

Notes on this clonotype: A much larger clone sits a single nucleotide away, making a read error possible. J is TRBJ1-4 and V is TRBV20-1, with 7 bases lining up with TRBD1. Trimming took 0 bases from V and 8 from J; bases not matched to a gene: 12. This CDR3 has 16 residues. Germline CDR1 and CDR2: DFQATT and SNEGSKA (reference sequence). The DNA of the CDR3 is TGCAGTGCTAGAGATGCGGAAGAGGGGGCGTGGGAAAAACTGTTTTTT. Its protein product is CSARDAEEGAWEKLFF.

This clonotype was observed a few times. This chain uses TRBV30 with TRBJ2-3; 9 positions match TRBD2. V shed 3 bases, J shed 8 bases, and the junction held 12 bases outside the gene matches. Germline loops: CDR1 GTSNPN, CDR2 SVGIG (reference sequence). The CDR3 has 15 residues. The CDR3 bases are TGTGCCTGGAGCCTAGCCCCAGCGGGGGGCCTTACGCAGTATTTT. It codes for CAWSLAPAGGLTQYF.

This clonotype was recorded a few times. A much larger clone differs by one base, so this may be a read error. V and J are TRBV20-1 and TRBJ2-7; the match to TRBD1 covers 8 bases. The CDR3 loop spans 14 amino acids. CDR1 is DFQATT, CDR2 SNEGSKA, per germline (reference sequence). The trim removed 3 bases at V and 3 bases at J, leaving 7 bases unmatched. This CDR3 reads CSASLDRAYYEQYF. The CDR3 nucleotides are TGCAGTGCTAGCTTGGACAGGGCCTACTACGAGCAGTACTTC.

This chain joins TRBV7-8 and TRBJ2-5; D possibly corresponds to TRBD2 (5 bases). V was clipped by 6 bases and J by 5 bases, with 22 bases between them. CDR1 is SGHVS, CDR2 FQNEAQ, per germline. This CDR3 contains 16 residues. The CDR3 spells CASSSPWSGGWETQYF. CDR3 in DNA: TGTGCCAGCAGTTCCCCCTGGAGCGGCGGGTGGGAGACCCAGTACTTC.

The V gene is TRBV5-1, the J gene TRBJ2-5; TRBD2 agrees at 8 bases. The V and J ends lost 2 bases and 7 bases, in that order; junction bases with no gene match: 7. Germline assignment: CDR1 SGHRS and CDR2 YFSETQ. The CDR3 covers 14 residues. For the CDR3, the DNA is TGCGCCAGCAGCTTAGCGGGGGAGTTCGGGACCCAGTACTTC. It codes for CASSLAGEFGTQYF.

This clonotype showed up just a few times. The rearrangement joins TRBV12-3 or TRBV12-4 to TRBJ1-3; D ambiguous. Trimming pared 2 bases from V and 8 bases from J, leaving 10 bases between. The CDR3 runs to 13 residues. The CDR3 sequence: CASSLWLADTIYF. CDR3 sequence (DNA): TGTGCCAGCAGTTTATGGCTGGCTGACACCATATATTTT.

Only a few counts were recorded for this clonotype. The CDR3 loop is CASTSPLSGANVLTF. The CDR3 region has the DNA TGCGCCAGCACCTCGCCCCTCTCTGGGGCCAACGTCCTGACTTTC. The rearrangement joins TRBV4-1 to TRBJ2-6; D call uncertain. V lost 7 bases, J lost 0 bases, and 10 bases lay in between. The CDR3 consists of 15 residues. Germline lookup yields CDR1 MGHRA and CDR2 YSYEKL.

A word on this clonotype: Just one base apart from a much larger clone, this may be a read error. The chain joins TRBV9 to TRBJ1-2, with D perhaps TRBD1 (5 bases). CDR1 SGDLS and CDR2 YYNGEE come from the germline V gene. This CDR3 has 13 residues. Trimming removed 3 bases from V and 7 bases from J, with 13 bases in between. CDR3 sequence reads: CASSAVQGGGYTF. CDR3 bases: TGTGCCAGCAGCGCAGTCCAGGGTGGTGGCTACACCTTC.

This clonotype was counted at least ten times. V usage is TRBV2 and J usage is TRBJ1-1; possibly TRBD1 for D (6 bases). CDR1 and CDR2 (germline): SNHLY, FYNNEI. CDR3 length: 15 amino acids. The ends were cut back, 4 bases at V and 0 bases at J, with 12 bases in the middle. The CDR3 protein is CASSVRRGMNTEAFF. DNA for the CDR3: TGTGCCAGCAGTGTCCGGAGGGGGATGAACACTGAAGCTTTCTTT.

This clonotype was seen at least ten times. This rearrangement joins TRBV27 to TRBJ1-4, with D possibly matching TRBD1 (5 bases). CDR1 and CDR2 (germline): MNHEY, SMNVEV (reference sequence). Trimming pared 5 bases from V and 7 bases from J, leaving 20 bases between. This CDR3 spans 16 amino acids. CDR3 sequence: CASSGDGLSSGEKLFF. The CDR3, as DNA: TGTGCCAGCAGTGGGGACGGACTAAGCAGTGGTGAAAAACTGTTTTTT. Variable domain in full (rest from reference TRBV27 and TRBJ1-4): EAQVTQNPRYLITVTGKKLTVTCSQNMNHEYMSWYRQDPGLGLRQIYYSMNVEVTDKGDVPEGYKVSRKEKRNFPLILESPSPNQTSLYFCASSGDGLSSGEKLFFGSGTQLSVL.

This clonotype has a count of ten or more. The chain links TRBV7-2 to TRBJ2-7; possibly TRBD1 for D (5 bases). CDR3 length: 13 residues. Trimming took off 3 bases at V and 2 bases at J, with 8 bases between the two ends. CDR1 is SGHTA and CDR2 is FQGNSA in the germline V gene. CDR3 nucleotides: TGTGCCAGCAGCTTCGGACAAGCCTACGAGCAGTACTTC. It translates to CASSFGQAYEQYF.

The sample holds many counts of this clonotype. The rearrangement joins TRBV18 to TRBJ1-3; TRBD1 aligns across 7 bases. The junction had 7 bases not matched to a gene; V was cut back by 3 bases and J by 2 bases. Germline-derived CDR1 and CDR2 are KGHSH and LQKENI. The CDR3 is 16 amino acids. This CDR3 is CASSPGTESTGNTIYF. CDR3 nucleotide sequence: TGTGCCAGCTCACCCGGGACAGAAAGCACTGGAAACACCATATATTTT. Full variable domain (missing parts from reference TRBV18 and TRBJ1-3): NAGVMQNPRHLVRRRGQEARLRCSPMKGHSHVYWYRQLPEEGLKFMVYLQKENIIDESGMPKERFSAEFPKEGPSILRIQQVVRGDSAAYFCASSPGTESTGNTIYFGEGSWLTVV.